This is a list of T cell receptor beta chains from one sample in a study of cytomegalovirus exposure and HLA in healthy donors. Using immunoSEQ multiplex PCR, the repertoire was profiled, and TCRdb retains in-frame clones only, with some absent. The repertoire holds about 81,000 clones, with 77% as singletons. What was sequenced was PBMCs. These receptors all stem from a man aged 45-65 years in good health and CMV-seropositive. The CDR3 runs from the conserved cysteine through the conserved F or W. The D gene is left open where the match is weak. Where a row states a size, it is once, few, many or the class of an expanded clone; other rows omit it.

v_call,clone_size,d_call,j_call,cdr3_nt,cdr3_aa
TRBV6-5,-,-,TRBJ1-2,TGTGCCAGCAGTTACTCGACAGAGACTAACTATGGCTACACCTTC,CASSYSTETNYGYTF
TRBV29-1,-,-,TRBJ1-1,TGCAGCGTTGGCGTCCGCCTCTCCCCTGAAGCTTTCTTT,CSVGVRLSPEAFF
TRBV7-7,-,TRBD1,TRBJ1-3,TGTGCTAGCAGCCAGGGCACAGGGGGCGGTGGAAACACCATATATTTT,CASSQGTGGGGNTIYF
TRBV19,-,TRBD1,TRBJ2-5,TGTGCCAGTAGTATGGACAGGGGTCAAGAGACCCAGTACTTC,CASSMDRGQETQYF
TRBV7-9,-,TRBD2,TRBJ2-7,TGTGCCAGCAGCTGGGTGGGGACTAGCGGGGCCTACGAGCAGTACTTC,CASSWVGTSGAYEQYF
TRBV18,once,-,TRBJ2-5,TGTGCCAGCTCACCCGGGATCCAAGAGACCCAGTACTTC,CASSPGIQETQYF
TRBV15,-,-,TRBJ2-3,TGTGCCACCAGCAGAGAGAAAACTACGCGCAATACGCAGTATTTT,CATSREKTTRNTQYF
TRBV15,-,-,TRBJ2-1,TGTGCCACCAGCAGAGTATCTAGCTACAATGAGCAGTTCTTC,CATSRVSSYNEQFF
TRBV5-1,once,TRBD1,TRBJ2-7,TGCGCCAGCAGCAGAGAAACCGGGACAGGTTACGAGCAGTACTTC,CASSRETGTGYEQYF
TRBV9,-,TRBD1,TRBJ2-3,TGTGCCAGCAGCCCACGACAGGGGTCAGATACGCAGTATTTT,CASSPRQGSDTQYF
TRBV4-3,-,-,TRBJ2-2,TGCGCCAGCAGCCAAAGCCGGCAGGGAGGATACACCGGGGAGCTGTTTTTT,CASSQSRQGGYTGELFF
TRBV29-1,-,TRBD1,TRBJ1-2,TGCAGCGCCGCCCGGGACAGGGTTAACTATGGCTACACCTTC,CSAARDRVNYGYTF
TRBV6-5,-,-,TRBJ2-1,TGTGCCAGCAGTTGGATAGCGGATAGCTCCTACAATGAGCAGTTCTTC,CASSWIADSSYNEQFF
TRBV5-4,once,TRBD2,TRBJ2-1,TGTGCCAGCAGCTTGGGACTAGCGGGAGCGGGAGAGCAGTTCTTC,CASSLGLAGAGEQFF
TRBV6-5,-,TRBD2,TRBJ2-7,TGTGCCAGCAGTCCTGGACTAGCACGCCACGAGCAGTACTTC,CASSPGLARHEQYF
TRBV10-1,-,TRBD2,TRBJ2-1,TGCGCCAGCAGTACCGGGACTAGCGGGAGAAATGAGCAGTTCTTC,CASSTGTSGRNEQFF
TRBV5-4,-,-,TRBJ2-5,TGTGCCAGCACCCCCCAAACGACGGGGATAGTCGAGACCCAGTACTTC,CASTPQTTGIVETQYF
TRBV5-4,-,TRBD1,TRBJ1-2,TGTGCCAGCAGCGAGCGGACAGGGAACTATGGCTACACCTTC,CASSERTGNYGYTF
TRBV19,few,TRBD1,TRBJ1-2,TGTGCCAGTAGGGATTTTAGGACAGGGGGTTATAACTATGGCTACACCTTC,CASRDFRTGGYNYGYTF
TRBV7-7,-,TRBD2,TRBJ2-7,TGTGCCACTCGTAGCGGGAGGGCCTACGAGCAGTACTTC,CATRSGRAYEQYF
TRBV7-3,-,-,TRBJ2-1,TGTGCCACAGGGAAGGGGGACAATGAGCAGTTCTTC,CATGKGDNEQFF
TRBV11-2,-,-,TRBJ1-1,TGTGCCAGCAGCTTAGAGGTGCGGGAAATGAACACTGAAGCTTTCTTT,CASSLEVREMNTEAFF
TRBV30,-,-,TRBJ1-3,TGTGCCTGGAGTGCCGGCAGGGGCGCTGGAAACACCATATATTTT,CAWSAGRGAGNTIYF
TRBV14,-,-,TRBJ1-1,TGTGCCAGCAGCCAGCAGGGTAGGAACACTGAAGCTTTCTTT,CASSQQGRNTEAFF
TRBV6-1,once,TRBD2,TRBJ2-7,TGTGCCAGCACAAGGGAGGGACTCGAGCAGTACTTC,CASTREGLEQYF
TRBV15,-,-,TRBJ2-4,TGTGCCACCAGCAGAGATCGGTCGGGGGGCCCTGTAGCCAAAAACATTCAGTACTTC,CATSRDRSGGPVAKNIQYF
TRBV25-1,few,-,TRBJ1-1,TGTGCCAGCCACAGTGAATTTATGAACACTGAAGCTTTCTTT,CASHSEFMNTEAFF
TRBV5-1,-,TRBD2,TRBJ2-1,TGCGCCAGCAGTTTGATAGCGGGATCCTACAATGAGCAGTTCTTC,CASSLIAGSYNEQFF
TRBV14,-,-,TRBJ2-1,TGTGCCAGCAGCCAAGTAAAGGAGACCACATACAATGAGCAGTTCTTC,CASSQVKETTYNEQFF
TRBV7-9,once,-,TRBJ1-2,TGTGCCAGCAGCTCCGTAAACTATGGCTACACCTTC,CASSSVNYGYTF
TRBV5-1,few,TRBD2,TRBJ2-3,TGCGCCAGCAGCCCCGACGGGACTAGCGGGGGTCGTACGCAGTATTTT,CASSPDGTSGGRTQYF
TRBV19,-,-,TRBJ1-2,TGTGCCAGTAGTATCAGGGGCCGCTTGGACTACACCTTC,CASSIRGRLDYTF
TRBV5-6,-,TRBD1,TRBJ2-7,TGTGCCAGCAGCTTGCCCGGACAGGGTGACCACGAGCAGTACTTC,CASSLPGQGDHEQYF
TRBV27,-,TRBD1,TRBJ1-2,TGTGCCAGCAGGGAGGACAGGGATGGCTACACCTTC,CASREDRDGYTF
TRBV7-2,-,-,TRBJ1-5,TGTGCCAGCAGTCAAACAGGGAGGGCGGTAAAGAACAATCAGCCCCAGCATTTT,CASSQTGRAVKNNQPQHF
TRBV6-5,-,-,TRBJ2-4,TGTGCCAGCAGTACAGAATTCAAAAACATTCAGTACTTC,CASSTEFKNIQYF
TRBV6-6,many,-,TRBJ2-2,TGTGCCAGCAGTTACTCTGTGGGAGTCGGGGAGCTGTTTTTT,CASSYSVGVGELFF
TRBV7-9,-,-,TRBJ2-7,TGTGCCAGCAGCTTAGACTTGGGCCCAAATCTCTTC,CASSLDLGPNLF
TRBV6-1,-,-,TRBJ2-2,TGTGCCAGCAGTGAGCGTCTAGCGATAAACACCGGGGAGCTGTTTTTT,CASSERLAINTGELFF
TRBV29-1,-,TRBD1,TRBJ2-5,TGCAGCGTTGTTACAGGGGGCGGGGAGACCCAGTACTTC,CSVVTGGGETQYF
TRBV7-9,-,TRBD1,TRBJ2-1,TGTGCCAGCAGCCCCACGGGACAGGTTGACAATGAGCAGTTCTTC,CASSPTGQVDNEQFF
TRBV2,-,-,TRBJ1-1,TGTGCCCCCCGCCGCAGGGAAGGGACTGAAGCTTTCTTT,CAPRRREGTEAFF
TRBV12-5,-,TRBD1,TRBJ1-5,TGTGCTAGTGGTTCAGACAGGGTCGGACAGCCCCAGCATTTT,CASGSDRVGQPQHF
TRBV23-1,-,TRBD1,TRBJ1-2,TGCGCCAGCAGTCAATCGAGCGCACCGGACAGGGCCTATGGCTACACCTTC,CASSQSSAPDRAYGYTF